This section outlines one T cell receptor beta chain sequence together with its context. In the original processing: Amplification with reference gene primers provided the estimates of nucleated cell counts. Assay used: immunoSEQ multiplex PCR; TCRdb lists only in-frame clones, some missing. V and J calls and clone size are copied from that table; D and trimming were computed from the DNA. The data contain fewer than 120,000 clones, just over 75% of them singletons. CDR1 is MNHEY, CDR2 SVGAGI, per germline. V shed 10 bases and J shed 4 bases, with 22 bases lying between them. The CDR3 spans 15 residues. The data stem from a study of blood T cell repertoires in COVID-19. Study details: Sources were T cells, B-cell-depleted T cells, or PBMCs; the material itself was cDNA or gDNA.

The sequencing sample was made of peripheral blood. This TCR came from a woman at least 80 years old with acute or convalescent COVID-19. This chain connects TRBV6-5 to TRBJ1-2, with TRBD1 as a possible D gene (6 bases). CDR3 protein: CAIRMRGGRGYGYTF. CDR3 sequence (DNA): TGTGCCATACGAATGAGAGGGGGAAGGGGCTATGGCTACACCTTC.